A single sample gave rise to the 26 T cell receptor beta chains below, sequenced in a study of blood T cell repertoires in COVID-19. Profiled with immunoSEQ multiplex PCR; TCRdb holds only in-frame clones, not every one. The sample lists 160,000 or so clones; roughly 81% were seen once. The sequenced sample was peripheral blood. The receptors come from a man between 35 and 55 years old with acute or convalescent COVID-19.

The rearrangement links TRBV9 to TRBJ1-3; D is ambiguous. This CDR3 is 13 amino acids long. Trimming removed 0 bases at V and 3 bases at J, with 4 bases between. Germline values: CDR1 SGDLS, CDR2 YYNGEE. This chain's CDR3 is CASSVAGGNTIYF. The CDR3 bases are TGTGCCAGCAGCGTAGCCGGTGGAAACACCATATATTTT.

The V call is TRBV6-5, the J call TRBJ1-6; D not certain. The length of the CDR3 is 14 residues. V gave up 6 bases and J gave up 3 bases, with 9 bases separating them. Per the germline V gene, CDR1 is MNHEY and CDR2 is SVGAGI. CDR3 sequence reads: CASRPTGYNSPLHF. The DNA of the CDR3 is TGTGCCAGCAGACCAACGGGCTATAATTCACCCCTCCACTTT.

This chain links TRBV21-1 with TRBJ1-1; the table's D call, TRBD1, has no DNA check behind it. TRBV21-1 is deemed a pseudogene. This CDR3 has 15 residues. The CDR3 is CASSKAQKSNTEAFF. Written as DNA, the CDR3 is TGTGCCAGCAGCAAAGCACAAAAGTCTAACACTGAAGCTTTCTTT.

This clone was detected only once. The chain employs TRBV6-5 and TRBJ1-5; D is perhaps TRBD1 (5 bases). The ends were cut back, 2 bases at V and 5 bases at J, with 13 bases in the middle. From germline, CDR1 is MNHEY and CDR2 SVGAGI. CDR3 length equals 15 residues. CDR3 sequence reads: CASSYIAGIDQPQHF. The CDR3, as DNA: TGTGCCAGCAGTTACATAGCAGGGATCGATCAGCCCCAGCATTTT.

The CDR3 is CAISGYRDEENEQFF. In DNA, the CDR3 is TGTGCCATCAGTGGGTACAGGGACGAGGAGAATGAGCAGTTCTTC. The chain couples TRBV10-3 to TRBJ2-1, with D possibly TRBD1 on 6 matching bases. The CDR3 length is 15 residues. CDR1 ENHRY and CDR2 SYGVKD come from the germline V gene. V was trimmed by 4 bases and J by 7 bases, leaving 17 bases between them.

The chain employs TRBV2 and TRBJ1-4; D uncertain. There are 14 residues in the CDR3. Germline V CDR1 and CDR2: SNHLY, FYNNEI. V was trimmed by 5 bases and J by 7 bases, leaving 14 bases between them. CDR3 DNA sequence: TGTGCCAGCAGTTCCGGGATAGTAATTGAAAAACTGTTTTTT. As protein: CASSSGIVIEKLFF. Full variable domain (remainder filled in from reference TRBV2 and TRBJ1-4): EPEVTQTPSHQVTQMGQEVILRCVPISNHLYFYWYRQILGQKVEFLVSFYNNEISEKSEIFDDQFSVERPDGSNFTLKIRSTKLEDSAMYFCASSSGIVIEKLFFGSGTQLSVL.

Note on this clone: This specimen includes other DNA sequences encoding the same CDR3. DNA of the CDR3: TGTGCCAGCAGCGTAGGGGGGGGCGGCAATCAGCCCCAGCATTTT. Its protein is CASSVGGGGNQPQHF. The chain has TRBV9 and TRBJ1-5, with D tentatively TRBD1 (6 bases). CDR1 SGDLS and CDR2 YYNGEE come from the germline V gene. The CDR3 sequence is 15 residues long. Trimming took 0 bases from V and 2 from J, leaving 9 bases between them.

The chain couples TRBV11-3 to TRBJ2-3, with TRBD2 matching over 9 bases. Looked up from germline, CDR1 is SGHNT and CDR2 is YENEEA. CDR3 size: 17 residues. V trimming: 5 bases; J trimming: 2 bases; junction bases outside the gene matches: 11. The CDR3 nucleotides read TGTGCCAGCAGCCCCGGGCGGGGGGGCCGGATCACAGATACGCAGTATTTT. This gives the protein CASSPGRGGRITDTQYF.

The rearrangement joins TRBV6-4 to TRBJ2-1; TRBD2 agrees at 7 bases. Per the germline V gene, CDR1 is MRHNA and CDR2 is SNTAGT. The length of the CDR3 is 14 residues. V lost 5 bases and J lost 3; bases outside the gene matches: 4. The CDR3 is CASSPSGDYNEQFF. The CDR3 DNA reads TGTGCCAGCAGTCCTAGCGGAGACTACAATGAGCAGTTCTTC.

The chain combines TRBV7-9 with TRBJ1-1, with 8 bases matching TRBD1. The trim removed 5 bases at V and 4 bases at J, leaving 6 bases unmatched. From germline, CDR1 is SEHNR and CDR2 FQNEAQ (reference sequence). CDR3 length equals 14 residues. The CDR3 DNA follows: TGTGCCAGCAGCGCACAGGGGGAAGGCACTGAAGCTTTCTTT. It yields the protein CASSAQGEGTEAFF.

In its sample, this clone was seen once. This chain connects TRBV3-1 (or the pseudogene TRBV3-2) to TRBJ2-7, with 9 bases that match TRBD2. Germline CDR1 LGHDT, CDR2 YNNKEL (reference sequence). V trimming: 1 base; J trimming: 6 bases; junction bases outside the gene matches: 7. The CDR3 is 15 residues long. Written as DNA, the CDR3 is TGTGCCAGCAGCCAAGTGGGAGCGGGAGGCGGCGAGCAGTACTTC. It is translated as CASSQVGAGGGEQYF.

The chain couples TRBV5-6 to TRBJ2-7; the match to TRBD2 covers 8 bases. CDR3 size: 15 residues. Germline V gene lookup returns CDR1 SGHDT and CDR2 YYEEEE. Losses at the gene ends were 3 bases for V and 0 bases for J; bases not matched to a gene: 5. CDR3 nucleotides: TGTGCCAGCAGCTGGACTAGCCAACTCTCCTACGAGCAGTACTTC. Protein: CASSWTSQLSYEQYF.

The chain combines TRBV15 with TRBJ1-5; D is unresolved. The CDR3 has 16 amino acids. Trimming stripped 3 bases from V and 8 bases from J, with 20 bases between. The germline CDR1 and CDR2 sequences are LNHNV and YYDKDF (reference sequence). This CDR3 is CATSRGRTELGEPQHF. The CDR3 bases are TGTGCCACCAGCAGGGGGAGAACAGAATTGGGAGAGCCCCAGCATTTT.

Concerning this clone itself: The junction departs from germline at one end; a sequencing error may be responsible. This sequence joins TRBV7-7 and TRBJ1-2, with D possibly being TRBD1 (5 bases). CDR1 SSHAT and CDR2 FNYEAQ come from the germline V gene (reference sequence). The CDR3 has 17 residues. Here the CDR3 reads CASSLEGNRIANYGYTF. CDR3 nucleotides: TGTGCTAGCAGCTTGGAGGGTAACAGGATAGCTAACTATGGCTACACCTTC.

The chain couples TRBV19 to TRBJ2-5; tentatively, D is TRBD1 (5 bases). The V gene's germline CDR1 is LNHDA and CDR2 SQIVND (reference sequence). This CDR3 comprises 15 residues. The V gene lost 1 base and the J gene lost 7 bases, with 16 bases spanning the gap. CDR3 nucleotides: TGTGCCAGTAGTATAGGGCCCAGGGCGGTCGGGACCCAGTACTTC. Its translation is CASSIGPRAVGTQYF.

A single count supports this clone. The chain links TRBV19 to TRBJ1-2; a possible D gene is TRBD1 (5 bases). V was shortened by 5 bases and J by 7 bases, with 11 bases between the two germline ends. CDR3 length: 12 residues. Germline V gives CDR1 LNHDA, CDR2 SQIVND (reference sequence). The CDR3 sequence: CASSFGTGGYTF. CDR3 DNA: TGTGCCAGTAGTTTCGGGACTGGTGGCTACACCTTC.

The chain is built from TRBV28 and TRBJ1-2; the match to TRBD1 covers 9 bases. Unmatched junction bases numbered 7, after V lost 5 bases and J lost 3 bases. Germline loops: CDR1 MDHEN, CDR2 SYDVKM. This CDR3 is 15 amino acids long. CDR3 in DNA: TGTGCCAGCAGTCGTGATGACAGGGGGTACTATGGCTACACCTTC. This gives the protein CASSRDDRGYYGYTF.

This clone was seen just once. CDR3 nucleotide sequence: TGTGCCAGCAGTTTAGAGAGAAATCAGCCCCAGCATTTT. It is translated as CASSLERNQPQHF. The V and J genes are TRBV12-3 or TRBV12-4 and TRBJ1-5, with unresolved D. V shed 1 base and J shed 4 bases, with 5 bases lying between them. The CDR3 is 13 residues long.

The chain employs TRBV30 and TRBJ1-4; 9 bases fit TRBD1. CDR3 length equals 13 residues. The V segment lost 5 bases and the J segment 8 bases; nucleotides outside the gene matches: 6. CDR1 and CDR2 (germline): GTSNPN, SVGIG (reference sequence). Here the CDR3 reads CAWGPGQGEKLFF. CDR3 in DNA: TGTGCCTGGGGGCCGGGACAGGGCGAAAAACTGTTTTTT.

This clone was picked up one time. The rearrangement joins TRBV10-2 to TRBJ1-6, with D maybe TRBD1 (5 bases). V dropped 5 bases and J dropped 0 bases, with 11 bases sitting between them. CDR1 and CDR2 from the germline V gene are WSHSY and SAAADI. The CDR3 is 16 amino acids. The CDR3 here is CASSIQDSSYNSPLHF. In DNA form, the CDR3 reads TGCGCCAGCAGTATACAGGATTCCTCCTATAATTCACCCCTCCACTTT.

The chain combines TRBV18 with TRBJ1-1; 7 positions agree with TRBD1. V lost 3 bases to trimming and J lost 6 bases; unmatched junction nucleotides: 10. The CDR3 loop spans 15 amino acids. CDR1 is KGHSH, CDR2 LQKENI, per germline. DNA of the CDR3: TGTGCCAGCTCACCTACAGGGGTCGAAGGCCCTGAAGCTTTCTTT. Amino acid sequence: CASSPTGVEGPEAFF.

This chain links TRBV7-2 with TRBJ1-2; possible D gene TRBD1, 6 bases. V shed 3 bases and J shed 6 bases, with 14 bases lying between them. CDR3 length equals 14 residues. From germline, CDR1 is SGHTA and CDR2 FQGNSA. The chain's CDR3 is CASSLGGGADGYTF. The CDR3 DNA sequence: TGTGCCAGCAGCTTGGGAGGGGGGGCTGATGGCTACACCTTC.

This rearrangement joins TRBV5-4 to TRBJ1-2; D ambiguous. CDR1 and CDR2 from the germline V gene are SGHNT and YYREEE (reference sequence). V shed 3 bases and J shed 8 bases, with 14 bases lying between them. This CDR3 is 13 amino acids long. CDR3 sequence reads: CASSSVGVGGYTF. In nucleotides, the CDR3 is TGTGCCAGCAGCTCCGTCGGGGTCGGCGGCTACACCTTC. Drawing the rest from reference TRBV5-4 and TRBJ1-2, the complete variable domain is ETGVTQSPTHLIKTRGQQVTLRCSSQSGHNTVSWYQQALGQGPQFIFQYYREEENGRGNFPPRFSGLQFPNYSSELNVNALELDDSALYLCASSSVGVGGYTFGSGTRLTVV.

V usage is TRBV19 and J usage is TRBJ2-7; the match to TRBD1 covers 9 bases. CDR1 and CDR2 (germline): LNHDA, SQIVND (reference sequence). V lost 3 bases, J lost 3 bases, and 18 bases stayed unmatched. The CDR3 length is 19 residues. The CDR3 DNA sequence: TGTGCCAGTAGTATCCAGCACCACCGGGACAGGGATTCCCTCTACGAGCAGTACTTC. Translated: CASSIQHHRDRDSLYEQYF. Filled out from reference TRBV19 and TRBJ2-7, the complete variable domain reads DGGITQSPKYLFRKEGQNVTLSCEQNLNHDAMYWYRQDPGQGLRLIYYSQIVNDFQKGDIAEGYSVSREKKESFPLTVTSAQKNPTAFYLCASSIQHHRDRDSLYEQYFGPGTRLTVT.

In DNA, the CDR3 is TGTGCCAGCACCATAGCCCAGGGAGGCACTGAAGCTTTCTTT. This encodes CASTIAQGGTEAFF. This chain joins TRBV2 and TRBJ1-1, with D tentatively TRBD1 (5 bases). The CDR3 is 14 residues long. V lost 7 bases and J lost 4, with 16 bases in between. The germline V gene encodes CDR1 SNHLY and CDR2 FYNNEI.

The chain links TRBV7-2 to TRBJ1-5; D is unresolved. Deletions cut 1 base from V and 1 base from J, with 8 bases between. The CDR3 runs to 15 residues. Germline V gene sequence: CDR1 SGHTA, CDR2 FQGNSA. CDR3 in DNA: TGTGCCAGCAGCTTAGACTCGGGGAGCAATCAGCCCCAGCATTTT. As protein: CASSLDSGSNQPQHF.